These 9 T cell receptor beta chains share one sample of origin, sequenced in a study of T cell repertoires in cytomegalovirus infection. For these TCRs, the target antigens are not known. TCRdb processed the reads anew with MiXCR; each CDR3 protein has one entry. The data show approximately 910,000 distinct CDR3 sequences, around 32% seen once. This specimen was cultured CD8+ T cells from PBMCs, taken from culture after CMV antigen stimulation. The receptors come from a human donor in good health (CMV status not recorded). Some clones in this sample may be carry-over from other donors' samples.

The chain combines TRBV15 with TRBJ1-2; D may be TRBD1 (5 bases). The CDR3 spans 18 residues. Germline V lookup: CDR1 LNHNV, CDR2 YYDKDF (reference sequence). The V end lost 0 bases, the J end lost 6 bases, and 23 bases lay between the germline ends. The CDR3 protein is CATSRDGAAELTMDGYTF. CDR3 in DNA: TGTGCCACCAGCAGAGATGGGGCAGCAGAACTTACTATGGATGGCTACACCTTC.

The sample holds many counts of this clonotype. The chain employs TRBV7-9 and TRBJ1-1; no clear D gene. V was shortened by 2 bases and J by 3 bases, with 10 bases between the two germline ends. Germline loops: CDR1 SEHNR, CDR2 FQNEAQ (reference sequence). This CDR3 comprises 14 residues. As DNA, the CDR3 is TGTGCCAGCAGCTTATTAGGGCTGGACACTGAAGCTTTCTTT. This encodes CASSLLGLDTEAFF. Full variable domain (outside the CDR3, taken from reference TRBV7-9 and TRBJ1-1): DTGVSQNPRHKITKRGQNVTFRCDPISEHNRLYWYRQTLGQGPEFLTYFQNEAQLEKSRLLSDRFSAERPKGSFSTLEIQRTEQGDSAMYLCASSLLGLDTEAFFGQGTRLTVV.

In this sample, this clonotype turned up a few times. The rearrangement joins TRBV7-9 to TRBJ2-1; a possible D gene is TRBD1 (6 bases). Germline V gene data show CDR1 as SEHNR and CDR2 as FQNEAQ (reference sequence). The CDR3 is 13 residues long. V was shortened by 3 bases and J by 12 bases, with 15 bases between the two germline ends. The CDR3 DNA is TGTGCCAGCAGCTTCAGGGGCCCTCCGTGGCAGTTCTTC. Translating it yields CASSFRGPPWQFF.

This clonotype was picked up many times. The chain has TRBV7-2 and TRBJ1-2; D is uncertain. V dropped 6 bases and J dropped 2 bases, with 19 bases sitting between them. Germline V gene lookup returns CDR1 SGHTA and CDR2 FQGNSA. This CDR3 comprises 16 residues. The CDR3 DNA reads TGTGCCAGCAGAGACCCCGGGGTAGGGCCCAACTATGGCTACACCTTC. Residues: CASRDPGVGPNYGYTF.

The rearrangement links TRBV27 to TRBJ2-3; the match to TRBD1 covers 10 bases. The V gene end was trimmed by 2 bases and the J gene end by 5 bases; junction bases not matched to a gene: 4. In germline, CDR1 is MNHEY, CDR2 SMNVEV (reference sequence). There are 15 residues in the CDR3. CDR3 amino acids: CASSLPGQGRDTQYF. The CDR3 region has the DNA TGTGCCAGCAGTTTACCGGGACAGGGGAGAGATACGCAGTATTTT.

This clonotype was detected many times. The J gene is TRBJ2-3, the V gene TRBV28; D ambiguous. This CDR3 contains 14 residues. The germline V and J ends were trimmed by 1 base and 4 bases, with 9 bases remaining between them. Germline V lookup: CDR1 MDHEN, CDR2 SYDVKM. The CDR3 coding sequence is TGTGCCAGCAGTTTATATTGGGAATCAGATACGCAGTATTTT. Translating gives CASSLYWESDTQYF. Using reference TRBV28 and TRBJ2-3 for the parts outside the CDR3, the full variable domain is DVKVTQSSRYLVKRTGEKVFLECVQDMDHENMFWYRQDPGLGLRLIYFSYDVKMKEKGDIPEGYSVSREKKERFSLILESASTNQTSMYLCASSLYWESDTQYFGPGTRLTVL.

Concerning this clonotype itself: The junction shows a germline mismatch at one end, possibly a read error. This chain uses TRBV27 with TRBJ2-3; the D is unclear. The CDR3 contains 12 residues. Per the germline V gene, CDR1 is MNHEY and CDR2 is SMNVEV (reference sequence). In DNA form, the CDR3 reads TGTGCCAACAGTCCGCGCACAGATACGCAGTATTTT. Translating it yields CANSPRTDTQYF.

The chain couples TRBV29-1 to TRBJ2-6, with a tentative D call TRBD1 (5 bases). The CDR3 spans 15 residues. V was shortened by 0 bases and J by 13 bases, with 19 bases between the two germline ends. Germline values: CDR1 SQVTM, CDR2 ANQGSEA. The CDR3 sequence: CSVEEGERAGWVLTF. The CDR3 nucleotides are TGCAGCGTTGAAGAGGGTGAAAGGGCAGGGTGGGTCCTGACTTTC.

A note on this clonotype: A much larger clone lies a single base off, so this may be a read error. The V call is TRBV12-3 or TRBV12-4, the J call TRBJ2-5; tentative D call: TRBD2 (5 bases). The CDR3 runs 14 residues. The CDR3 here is CVSSLVATAGTQYF. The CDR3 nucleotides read TGTGTCAGCAGTTTAGTAGCGACGGCGGGGACCCAGTACTTC.